This T cell receptor beta chain was recorded in a study of blood T cell repertoires in COVID-19. Study context: COVID-19 samples from acute and convalescent phases originated in the United States, Italy and Spain.

Methods used by the authors: Reference gene primer amplification in the assay estimated nucleated cell counts. Sequenced by immunoSEQ multiplex PCR; TCRdb stores in-frame clones only, minus some. That table gives V, J and clone size, and the DNA gave D and trimming. The sample has 230,000 or so clones, about four fifths seen once. Germline lookup yields CDR1 SNHLY and CDR2 FYNNEI. V lost 0 bases and J 4 bases, leaving 12 bases between the germline ends. The CDR3 totals 15 residues. Recovery among Cohort 3 donors was established by two negative PCRs, clearance, or symptom resolution. Sequencing was performed on PBMCs or T cells enriched from blood (not recorded which). The genes are TRBV2 and TRBJ1-1; tentative D call: TRBD1 (6 bases). This clonotype was sampled from a man in his forties or fifties who had recovered from COVID-19. CDR3 in DNA: TGTGCCAGCAGTGAAGCCACAGGGTGGGCCACTGAAGCTTTCTTT. This codes for CASSEATGWATEAFF. Full variable domain (remainder filled in from reference TRBV2 and TRBJ1-1): EPEVTQTPSHQVTQMGQEVILRCVPISNHLYFYWYRQILGQKVEFLVSFYNNEISEKSEIFDDQFSVERPDGSNFTLKIRSTKLEDSAMYFCASSEATGWATEAFFGQGTRLTVV.